A selection of T cell receptor beta chains follows, all from one sample in a study of blood T cell repertoires in COVID-19. Assay: immunoSEQ multiplex PCR; the TCRdb copy retains only in-frame clones and omits some. The sample includes 200,000 to 250,000 clones, around nine tenths of them seen just once. Specimen: peripheral blood. All receptors come from a man aged 30 to 39 with COVID-19, enrolled during active disease. The conserved cysteine and the conserved F or W are not part of the CDR3 here. Each record gives: clone size, V gene, CDR3 protein. Expanded clones are given a class, and other clones once, few, many or no size at all.

>.|TRBV9
ASSTAGFSGNTIY
>.|TRBV28
ASSLPGTGFHEQY
>.|TRBV11-2
ASSLLATGVNGYT
>.|TRBV2
ASRDRGLYEQY
>.|TRBV2
ASSVEPGRRSGELF
>few|TRBV18
ASSPGQADYEQY
>.|TRBV9
ASSVGSGASDTQY
>.|TRBV5-5
ASSLGGDIAKNIQY
>.|TRBV6-5
ASTYGQGETQY
>.|TRBV5-1
ASSPGDRPETQY